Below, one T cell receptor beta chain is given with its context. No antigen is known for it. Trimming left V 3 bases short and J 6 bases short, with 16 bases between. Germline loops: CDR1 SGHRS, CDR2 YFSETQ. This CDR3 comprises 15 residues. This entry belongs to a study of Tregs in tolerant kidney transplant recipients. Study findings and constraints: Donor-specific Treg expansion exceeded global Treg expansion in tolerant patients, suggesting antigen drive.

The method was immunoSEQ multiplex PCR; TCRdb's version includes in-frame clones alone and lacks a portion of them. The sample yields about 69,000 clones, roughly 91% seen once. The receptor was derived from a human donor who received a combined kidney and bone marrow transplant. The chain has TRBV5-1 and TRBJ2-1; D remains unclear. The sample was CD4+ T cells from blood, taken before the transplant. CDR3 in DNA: TGCGCCAGCAGCTGGGTACCACAGAGCCTCAATGAGCAGTTCTTC. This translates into CASSWVPQSLNEQFF.